Listed below are T cell receptor beta chains from one sample, sequenced in a study of neurological immune-mediated disorders. One entry per CDR3 protein results from TCRdb running MiXCR on the 5' RACE reads. The top ten clones hold roughly 1.3% of a sample with about 120,000 distinct CDR3 sequences, about 3.2% of them seen once. Sample: PBMCs. The receptors stem from a woman aged 30 to 39 with multiple sclerosis. CDR3s include the opening cysteine and the closing phenylalanine or tryptophan. The D gene is left open where the match is weak. Clone size appears in some rows only: once, few, many, or a class for an expanded clone.

CDR3aa: CASSGTGLNTEAFF; CDR3nt: TGTGCCAGCAGTGGAACAGGATTGAACACTGAAGCTTTCTTT; j_gene: TRBJ1-1; v_gene: TRBV25-1; d_gene: .; abundance: many
CDR3aa: CASSFPGGGGTDTQYF; CDR3nt: TGTGCCAGCAGTTTCCCCGGAGGGGGCGGTACGGATACGCAGTATTTT; j_gene: TRBJ2-3; v_gene: TRBV27; d_gene: .; abundance: many
CDR3aa: CASSEGGLAAQFF; CDR3nt: TGTGCCAGCAGTGAAGGGGGACTAGCAGCCCAGTTCTTC; j_gene: TRBJ2-1; v_gene: TRBV25-1; d_gene: TRBD2; abundance: many
CDR3aa: CASSDAISEAFF; CDR3nt: TGTGCCAGCAGCGACGCTATCAGTGAAGCTTTCTTT; j_gene: TRBJ1-1; v_gene: TRBV7-2; d_gene: .; abundance: .
CDR3aa: CASSLATGLVEKLFF; CDR3nt: TGTGCCAGCAGCCTAGCGACAGGGCTGGTTGAAAAACTGTTTTTT; j_gene: TRBJ1-4; v_gene: TRBV7-2; d_gene: TRBD1; abundance: .
CDR3aa: CASSQDQYSNTEAFF; CDR3nt: TGCGCCAGCAGCCAAGATCAGTACAGCAACACTGAAGCTTTCTTT; j_gene: TRBJ1-1; v_gene: TRBV4-3; d_gene: .; abundance: many
CDR3aa: CASSPGTGLTDTQYF; CDR3nt: TGTGCCAGCAGCCCGGGGACAGGTCTCACAGATACGCAGTATTTT; j_gene: TRBJ2-3; v_gene: TRBV11-3; d_gene: TRBD1; abundance: many
CDR3aa: CASSLRTSRSHEQYF; CDR3nt: TGTGCCAGCAGCTTACGCACTAGCCGGTCCCACGAGCAGTACTTC; j_gene: TRBJ2-7; v_gene: TRBV7-2; d_gene: .; abundance: many
CDR3aa: CASSGGNIVDEQYF; CDR3nt: TGTGCCAGTAGTGGCGGGAACATTGTCGACGAGCAGTACTTC; j_gene: TRBJ2-7; v_gene: TRBV19; d_gene: .; abundance: many
CDR3aa: CASSMIGETNTEAFF; CDR3nt: TGTGCCAGTAGTATGATAGGGGAAACGAACACTGAAGCTTTCTTT; j_gene: TRBJ1-1; v_gene: TRBV19; d_gene: .; abundance: few
CDR3aa: CSARDPGNQPQHF; CDR3nt: TGCAGTGCTAGAGATCCGGGCAATCAGCCCCAGCATTTT; j_gene: TRBJ1-5; v_gene: TRBV20-1; d_gene: .; abundance: many
CDR3aa: CASNLLTSEAFF; CDR3nt: TGTGCCAGCAACCTCCTTACCTCTGAAGCTTTCTTT; j_gene: TRBJ1-1; v_gene: TRBV28; d_gene: .; abundance: many
CDR3aa: CASSPGQGLEETQYF; CDR3nt: TGTGCCAGCAGCCCCGGACAGGGGCTTGAGGAGACCCAGTACTTC; j_gene: TRBJ2-5; v_gene: TRBV7-9; d_gene: TRBD1; abundance: many
CDR3aa: CASSNLAGGSDTQYF; CDR3nt: TGTGCCAGCAGTAACCTAGCGGGGGGTTCAGATACGCAGTATTTT; j_gene: TRBJ2-3; v_gene: TRBV4-2; d_gene: TRBD2; abundance: many
CDR3aa: CATNSRDRGNVEQYF; CDR3nt: TGTGCCACCAATTCCCGGGACAGGGGAAATGTCGAGCAGTACTTC; j_gene: TRBJ2-7; v_gene: TRBV15; d_gene: TRBD1; abundance: many
CDR3aa: CASSLGTKETQYF; CDR3nt: TGTGCCAGCAGCTTAGGGACTAAAGAGACCCAGTACTTC; j_gene: TRBJ2-5; v_gene: TRBV7-2; d_gene: .; abundance: many
CDR3aa: CASSSGRGTGELFF; CDR3nt: TGTGCCAGCAGTTCGGGGCGCGGCACCGGGGAGCTGTTTTTT; j_gene: TRBJ2-2; v_gene: TRBV12-3/TRBV12-4; d_gene: .; abundance: few
CDR3aa: CSASEAGYEQYF; CDR3nt: TGCAGTGCTAGCGAGGCCGGCTACGAGCAGTACTTC; j_gene: TRBJ2-7; v_gene: TRBV20-1; d_gene: .; abundance: .
CDR3aa: CSARGTGPHEQPQHF; CDR3nt: TGCAGTGCTAGAGGAACCGGGCCCCACGAACAGCCCCAGCATTTT; j_gene: TRBJ1-5; v_gene: TRBV20-1; d_gene: .; abundance: many
CDR3aa: CASSTILAGGSYKQFF; CDR3nt: TGTGCCAGCAGTACTATCCTAGCGGGTGGGAGCTATAAGCAGTTCTTC; j_gene: TRBJ2-1; v_gene: TRBV6-2/TRBV6-3; d_gene: TRBD2; abundance: many
CDR3aa: CAISESLGAAHGYTF; CDR3nt: TGTGCCATCAGTGAGTCATTAGGGGCCGCTCATGGCTACACCTTC; j_gene: TRBJ1-2; v_gene: TRBV10-3; d_gene: .; abundance: many
CDR3aa: CASSHVGSGNTIYF; CDR3nt: TGCGCCAGCAGCCATGTAGGCTCTGGAAACACCATATATTTT; j_gene: TRBJ1-3; v_gene: TRBV4-1; d_gene: .; abundance: many
CDR3aa: CSSYRNTEAFF; CDR3nt: TGCAGTAGTTACAGGAACACTGAAGCTTTCTTT; j_gene: TRBJ1-1; v_gene: TRBV20-1; d_gene: .; abundance: many
CDR3aa: CASSFTNTEAFF; CDR3nt: TGTGCCAGCAGCTTTACCAACACTGAAGCTTTCTTT; j_gene: TRBJ1-1; v_gene: TRBV7-9; d_gene: .; abundance: few
CDR3aa: CASSVDSGYGYTF; CDR3nt: TGTGCCAGCAGCGTAGACAGTGGGTATGGCTACACCTTC; j_gene: TRBJ1-2; v_gene: TRBV9; d_gene: .; abundance: many
CDR3aa: CATSRAAGVPYNEQFF; CDR3nt: TGTGCCACCAGCAGAGCGGCGGGAGTACCCTACAATGAGCAGTTCTTC; j_gene: TRBJ2-1; v_gene: TRBV15; d_gene: TRBD2; abundance: .
CDR3aa: CSVGHSKAGELFF; CDR3nt: TGCAGTGTGGGGCACTCCAAGGCCGGGGAGCTGTTTTTT; j_gene: TRBJ2-2; v_gene: TRBV20-1; d_gene: .; abundance: many
CDR3aa: CASSGDSLGTNYEQYF; CDR3nt: TGTGCCAGTAGTGGGGACTCACTGGGGACGAACTACGAGCAGTACTTC; j_gene: TRBJ2-7; v_gene: TRBV19; d_gene: .; abundance: many
CDR3aa: CSARKTGSTQYF; CDR3nt: TGCAGTGCTAGAAAGACAGGGAGCACGCAGTATTTT; j_gene: TRBJ2-3; v_gene: TRBV20-1; d_gene: TRBD1; abundance: many
CDR3aa: CASSYGIQGSGQHQHF; CDR3nt: TGTGCCAGCAGTTACGGAATACAGGGTAGCGGCCAGCACCAGCATTTT; j_gene: TRBJ1-5; v_gene: TRBV6-5; d_gene: .; abundance: .
CDR3aa: CAISGQGAGNQPQHF; CDR3nt: TGTGCCATCAGCGGACAGGGAGCAGGCAATCAGCCCCAGCATTTT; j_gene: TRBJ1-5; v_gene: TRBV10-3; d_gene: TRBD1; abundance: many
CDR3aa: CASSPNRNVAFF; CDR3nt: TGTGCCAGCAGCCCCAATCGGAATGTAGCTTTCTTT; j_gene: TRBJ1-1; v_gene: TRBV14; d_gene: .; abundance: many
CDR3aa: CAWSHTSGRSDTQYF; CDR3nt: TGTGCCTGGAGTCATACTAGCGGGAGGTCAGATACGCAGTATTTT; j_gene: TRBJ2-3; v_gene: TRBV30; d_gene: TRBD2; abundance: few
CDR3aa: CASSDGLAGFGPQYF; CDR3nt: TGTGCCAGCAGCGACGGACTAGCGGGATTCGGGCCGCAGTACTTC; j_gene: TRBJ2-7; v_gene: TRBV7-9; d_gene: TRBD2; abundance: few
CDR3aa: CASSRLTENDEKLFF; CDR3nt: TGTGCCAGCAGCCGCTTGACAGAAAATGATGAAAAACTGTTTTTT; j_gene: TRBJ1-4; v_gene: TRBV7-6; d_gene: .; abundance: many
CDR3aa: CASSLAGTDHSYEQYF; CDR3nt: TGCGCCAGCAGCTTGGCGGGGACGGACCATTCCTACGAGCAGTACTTC; j_gene: TRBJ2-7; v_gene: TRBV5-1; d_gene: .; abundance: many
CDR3aa: CASSLVDYRDGYTF; CDR3nt: TGCGCCAGCAGCTTGGTGGATTATAGGGATGGCTACACCTTC; j_gene: TRBJ1-2; v_gene: TRBV5-1; d_gene: .; abundance: many
CDR3aa: CASSPSQRGFKGYTF; CDR3nt: TGTGCCAGCAGCCCATCCCAGCGAGGGTTTAAGGGCTACACCTTC; j_gene: TRBJ1-2; v_gene: TRBV9; d_gene: .; abundance: many
CDR3aa: CASSFGGAGSEAFF; CDR3nt: TGCGCCAGCAGCTTCGGGGGCGCAGGCTCTGAAGCTTTCTTT; j_gene: TRBJ1-1; v_gene: TRBV5-1; d_gene: .; abundance: many
CDR3aa: CASSPRVSGANVLTF; CDR3nt: TGTGCCAGCAGCCCGCGGGTCTCTGGGGCCAACGTCCTGACTTTC; j_gene: TRBJ2-6; v_gene: TRBV7-2; d_gene: .; abundance: many
CDR3aa: CASSSGVLGTGELFF; CDR3nt: TGTGCCAGCAGCTCCGGAGTTTTAGGCACCGGGGAGCTGTTTTTT; j_gene: TRBJ2-2; v_gene: TRBV7-2; d_gene: .; abundance: .
CDR3aa: CASSEYNGASYNEQFF; CDR3nt: TGTGCCAGCAGTGAATATAACGGGGCCTCCTACAATGAGCAGTTCTTC; j_gene: TRBJ2-1; v_gene: TRBV6-1; d_gene: .; abundance: .
CDR3aa: CASSSRQLNYGYTF; CDR3nt: TGTGCCAGCAGTTCCCGACAGCTCAACTATGGCTACACCTTC; j_gene: TRBJ1-2; v_gene: TRBV12-3/TRBV12-4; d_gene: .; abundance: many
CDR3aa: CASSQIQNNSPLHF; CDR3nt: TGTGCCAGCAGCCAAATACAGAATAATTCACCCCTCCACTTT; j_gene: TRBJ1-6; v_gene: TRBV3-1; d_gene: .; abundance: many
CDR3aa: CSVLLWHGELFF; CDR3nt: TGCAGCGTTCTTTTATGGCACGGGGAGCTGTTTTTT; j_gene: TRBJ2-2; v_gene: TRBV29-1; d_gene: .; abundance: many
CDR3aa: CASRQAGVGNEQFF; CDR3nt: TGTGCCAGCCGTCAGGCGGGAGTAGGTAATGAGCAGTTCTTC; j_gene: TRBJ2-1; v_gene: TRBV28; d_gene: TRBD2; abundance: many
CDR3aa: CASSDGTGGDEQYF; CDR3nt: TGTGCCAGCAGCGATGGGACAGGCGGGGACGAGCAGTACTTC; j_gene: TRBJ2-7; v_gene: TRBV7-2; d_gene: TRBD1; abundance: few
CDR3aa: CASSPRAAGANEQFF; CDR3nt: TGTGCCAGCAGCCCACGAGCTGCAGGGGCGAATGAGCAGTTCTTC; j_gene: TRBJ2-1; v_gene: TRBV7-2; d_gene: .; abundance: many
CDR3aa: CSVSLGTDTQYF; CDR3nt: TGCAGTGTCTCGCTGGGCACAGATACGCAGTATTTT; j_gene: TRBJ2-3; v_gene: TRBV20-1; d_gene: .; abundance: many
CDR3aa: CSASKTGLYGYTF; CDR3nt: TGCAGTGCTAGTAAGACAGGGCTCTATGGCTACACCTTC; j_gene: TRBJ1-2; v_gene: TRBV20-1; d_gene: TRBD1; abundance: many
CDR3aa: CATSRTGASYEQYF; CDR3nt: TGTGCCACCAGCAGGACCGGGGCGTCCTACGAGCAGTACTTC; j_gene: TRBJ2-7; v_gene: TRBV15; d_gene: .; abundance: many